A single sample is the source of the 17 T cell receptor beta chains below, sequenced in a study of spatial heterogeneity in lung cancer. The time point: blood at routine non-recurrence follow-up after resection. TCRdb reanalysed the 5' RACE reads using MiXCR and keeps one entry per CDR3 protein. This table has tens of thousands of distinct CDR3 sequences, more than 9.5% appearing once. Sequences were derived from PBMCs, sampled at follow-up. The source of these receptors is a male donor with early-stage non-small cell lung cancer.

This clonotype was seen a handful of times. The chain carries TRBV9 and TRBJ2-5; the match to TRBD2 covers 7 bases. The CDR3 runs 14 residues. Germline CDR1 SGDLS, CDR2 YYNGEE. The junction had 1 base not matched to a gene; V was cut back by 0 bases and J by 2 bases. This CDR3 reads CASSVAGGQETQYF. The CDR3 nucleotides read TGTGCCAGCAGCGTAGCGGGGGGACAAGAGACCCAGTACTTC.

The table lists this clonotype with many counts. J is TRBJ2-3 and V is TRBV5-4; D remains unclear. Germline values: CDR1 SGHNT, CDR2 YYREEE (reference sequence). V lost 3 bases and J lost 5, with 7 bases in between. The CDR3 runs to 12 residues. The CDR3 region is CASSYKEDTQYF. The CDR3 coding sequence is TGTGCCAGCAGCTATAAAGAAGATACGCAGTATTTT.

The rearrangement links TRBV12-3 or TRBV12-4 to TRBJ1-2; D possibly corresponds to TRBD1 (6 bases). This CDR3 is 12 amino acids long. V was shortened by 5 bases and J by 8 bases, with 12 bases between the two germline ends. This CDR3 reads CASSRQDSGYTF. Written as DNA, the CDR3 is TGTGCCAGCAGTCGCCAGGACAGCGGCTACACCTTC.

CDR3 amino acids: CASSRLDTQYF. In DNA form, the CDR3 reads TGTGCCAGCAGCCGGCTGGATACGCAGTATTTT. The chain recombines TRBV12-3 or TRBV12-4 with TRBJ2-3; D call uncertain. The CDR3 covers 11 residues. Trimming left V 6 bases short and J 6 bases short, with 7 bases between.

The chain carries TRBV20-1 and TRBJ2-7; no firm D call. Trimming shortened V by 6 bases and J by 2 bases, and 14 bases separated the two germline ends. Germline V gives CDR1 DFQATT, CDR2 SNEGSKA (reference sequence). This CDR3 comprises 13 residues. CDR3 nucleotide sequence: TGCAGTGCGATAGAGATCCCGGCCTACGAGCAGTACTTC. It translates to CSAIEIPAYEQYF.

The genes are TRBV10-3 and TRBJ2-2, with D possibly matching TRBD1 (6 bases). Germline-derived CDR1 and CDR2 are ENHRY and SYGVKD. V gave up 6 bases and J gave up 7 bases, with 21 bases separating them. The CDR3 runs to 16 residues. The CDR3 sequence: CAISENRVKGIGELFF. In DNA, the CDR3 is TGTGCCATCAGCGAGAACAGGGTGAAGGGAATCGGGGAGCTGTTTTTT.

In this sample, this clonotype turned up many times. The rearrangement uses TRBV19 and TRBJ2-3, with D perhaps matching TRBD1 (6 bases). Germline assignment: CDR1 LNHDA and CDR2 SQIVND (reference sequence). This CDR3 spans 18 amino acids. V was shortened by 3 bases and J by 5 bases, with 24 bases between the two germline ends. CDR3 in amino acids: CASSIGSPNRAHGDTQYF. CDR3 DNA sequence: TGTGCCAGTAGTATTGGGAGCCCCAACAGGGCCCACGGAGATACGCAGTATTTT.

This clonotype has ten or more counts. The chain joins TRBV5-1 to TRBJ1-1, with 8 nucleotides matching TRBD1. The V gene's germline CDR1 is SGHRS and CDR2 YFSETQ. V shed 4 bases, J shed 0 bases, and the junction held 2 bases outside the gene matches. The CDR3 extends over 14 amino acids. CDR3 nucleotides: TGCGCCAGCAGCGGACAGGGCCTGAACACTGAAGCTTTCTTT. Protein sequence: CASSGQGLNTEAFF.

In its sample, this clonotype was seen many times. The CDR3, as DNA: TGTGCCAGCAGCGACTTCACAGGGAACAATGAGCAGTTCTTC. It is translated as CASSDFTGNNEQFF. The rearrangement uses TRBV2 and TRBJ2-1; a weak D match, TRBD1 (6 bases). Germline V gives CDR1 SNHLY, CDR2 FYNNEI. Trimming took 6 bases from V and 5 from J, leaving 14 bases between them. The CDR3 spans 14 residues.

This clonotype was seen ten or more times. This chain uses TRBV14 with TRBJ2-1; D not resolved. V lost 1 base and J 6 bases, leaving 10 bases between the germline ends. CDR1 is SGHDN, CDR2 FVKESK, per germline. The CDR3 sequence is 14 residues long. The DNA of the CDR3 is TGTGCCAGCAGCCAAGTCGGGTTTTCCAATGAGCAGTTCTTC. Protein: CASSQVGFSNEQFF.

V gene TRBV28 combines with J gene TRBJ1-1; unclear D gene. The CDR3 contains 13 residues. The germline CDR1 and CDR2 sequences are MDHEN and SYDVKM. V lost 3 bases and J lost 7, with 12 bases in between. CDR3 coding DNA: TGTGCCAGCAGTTTGGCGGGGTTTGGTGAAGCTTTCTTT. Amino acid sequence: CASSLAGFGEAFF. Based on the CDR3 plus reference TRBV28 and TRBJ1-1, the full variable domain is DVKVTQSSRYLVKRTGEKVFLECVQDMDHENMFWYRQDPGLGLRLIYFSYDVKMKEKGDIPEGYSVSREKKERFSLILESASTNQTSMYLCASSLAGFGEAFFGQGTRLTVV.

Only a few counts were recorded for this clonotype. The CDR3: CASSLGTGVNSPLHF. DNA for the CDR3: TGTGCCAGCAGTTTAGGGACAGGGGTCAATTCACCCCTCCACTTT. V and J are TRBV28 and TRBJ1-6, with 10 bases fitting TRBD1. This CDR3 has 15 amino acids. The V and J ends lost 2 bases and 7 bases, in that order; junction bases with no gene match: 2. Germline values: CDR1 MDHEN, CDR2 SYDVKM.

This clonotype showed up many times. The gene calls are TRBV19 and TRBJ1-5; 7 positions match TRBD1. V was clipped by 1 base and J by 7 bases; unmatched bases: 13. Germline-derived CDR1 and CDR2 are LNHDA and SQIVND (reference sequence). CDR3 length: 17 residues. The CDR3 spells CASSIGPDRAARQPQHF. DNA for the CDR3: TGTGCCAGTAGTATAGGACCAGACAGGGCGGCTCGACAGCCCCAGCATTTT.

As to this clonotype: A much bigger clone sits one base away, suggesting this may be a read error. The rearrangement uses TRBV7-9 and TRBJ2-3, with D tentatively TRBD2 (6 bases). The CDR3 length is 14 residues. Trimming stripped 5 bases from V and 4 bases from J, with 13 bases between. Germline CDR1 reads SEHNR; CDR2 reads FQNEAQ (reference sequence). The CDR3 bases are TGTGCCAGCAGCCCTCGGGAGTCTGCAGATACGCAGTATTTT. This sequence encodes CASSPRESADTQYF. Variable domain in full (rest from reference TRBV7-9 and TRBJ2-3): DTGVSQNPRHKITKRGQNVTFRCDPISEHNRLYWYRQTLGQGPEFLTYFQNEAQLEKSRLLSDRFSAERPKGSFSTLEIQRTEQGDSAMYLCASSPRESADTQYFGPGTRLTVL.

The V and J genes are TRBV3-1 and TRBJ2-1; D perhaps matches TRBD1 (5 bases). The germline V gene encodes CDR1 LGHDT and CDR2 YNNKEL (reference sequence). V shed 3 bases and J shed 7 bases, with 19 bases lying between them. The CDR3 totals 16 residues. This chain's CDR3 is CASSQDRTTLGNEQFF. The DNA of the CDR3 is TGTGCCAGCAGCCAGGATAGGACAACCCTGGGGAATGAGCAGTTCTTC.

Ten or more counts support this clonotype. V and J are TRBV7-2 and TRBJ2-1, with D possibly being TRBD1 or TRBD2 (5 bases each). The ends were cut back, 4 bases at V and 6 bases at J, with 13 bases in the middle. Germline assignment: CDR1 SGHTA and CDR2 FQGNSA. The CDR3 is made up of 14 amino acids. The CDR3 region is CASSSPGPFNEQFF. In nucleotides, the CDR3 is TGTGCCAGCAGCTCGCCGGGACCCTTCAATGAGCAGTTCTTC.

This chain connects TRBV10-3 to TRBJ2-5, with 10 bases identical to TRBD1. V lost 3 bases to trimming and J lost 3 bases; unmatched junction nucleotides: 4. Germline values: CDR1 ENHRY, CDR2 SYGVKD. The CDR3 loop spans 15 amino acids. The CDR3, as DNA: TGTGCCATCAGTGATTCCGGGACAGGGGAAGAGACCCAGTACTTC. This translates into CAISDSGTGEETQYF.